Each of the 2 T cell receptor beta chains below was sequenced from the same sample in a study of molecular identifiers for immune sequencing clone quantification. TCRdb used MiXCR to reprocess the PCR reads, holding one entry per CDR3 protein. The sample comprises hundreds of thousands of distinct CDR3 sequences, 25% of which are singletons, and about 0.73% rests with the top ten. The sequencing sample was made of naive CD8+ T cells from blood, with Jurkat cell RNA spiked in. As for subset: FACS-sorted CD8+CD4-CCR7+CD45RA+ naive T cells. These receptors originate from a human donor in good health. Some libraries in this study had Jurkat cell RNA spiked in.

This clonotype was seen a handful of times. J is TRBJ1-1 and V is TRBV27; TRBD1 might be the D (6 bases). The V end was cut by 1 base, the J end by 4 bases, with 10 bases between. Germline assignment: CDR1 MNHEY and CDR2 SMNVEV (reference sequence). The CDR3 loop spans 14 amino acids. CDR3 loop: CASSLYGGLTEAFF. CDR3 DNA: TGTGCCAGCAGTTTATATGGGGGGCTCACTGAAGCTTTCTTT.

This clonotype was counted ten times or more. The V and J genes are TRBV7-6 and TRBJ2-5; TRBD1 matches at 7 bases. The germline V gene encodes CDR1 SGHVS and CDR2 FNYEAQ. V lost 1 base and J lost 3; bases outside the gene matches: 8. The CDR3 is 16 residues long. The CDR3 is CASSLDHRGPKETQYF. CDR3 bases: TGTGCCAGCAGCTTAGACCACAGGGGTCCGAAAGAGACCCAGTACTTC.